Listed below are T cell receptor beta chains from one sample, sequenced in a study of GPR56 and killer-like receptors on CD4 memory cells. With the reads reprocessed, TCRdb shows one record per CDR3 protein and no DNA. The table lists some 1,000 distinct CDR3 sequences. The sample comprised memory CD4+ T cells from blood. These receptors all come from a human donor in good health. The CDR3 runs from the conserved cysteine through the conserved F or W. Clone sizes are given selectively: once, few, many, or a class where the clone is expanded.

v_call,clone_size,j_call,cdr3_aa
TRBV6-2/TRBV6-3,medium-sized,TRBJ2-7,CASRWGGRHEQYF
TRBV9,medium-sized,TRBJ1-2,CASSASTWGDGYTF
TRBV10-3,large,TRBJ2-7,CAISEGTGGYEQYF
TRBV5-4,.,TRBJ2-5,CASSSPTSRETQYF
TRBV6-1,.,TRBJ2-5,CASSELAGGIDEQYF
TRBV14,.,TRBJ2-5,CASSPLRTRKETQYF
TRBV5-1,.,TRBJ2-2,CASSSGQVTGELFF
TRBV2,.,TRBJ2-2,CASSEAGRNTGELFF
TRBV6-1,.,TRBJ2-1,CASNRAGGAYEQYF
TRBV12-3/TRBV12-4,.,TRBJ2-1,CASSLEIRTSGGREQFF
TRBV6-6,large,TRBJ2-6,CASTLQGSGANVLTF
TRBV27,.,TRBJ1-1,CASSPTGATEAFF
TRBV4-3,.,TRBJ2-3,CASSQVPVLGGGTQYF
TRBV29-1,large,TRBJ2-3,CSVRPWSTDTQYF
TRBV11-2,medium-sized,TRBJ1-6,CASSFQTDYSPLHF
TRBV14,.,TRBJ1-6,CASSPIDKFNSPLHF
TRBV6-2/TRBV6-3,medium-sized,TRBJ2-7,CASRSGGIPYEQYF
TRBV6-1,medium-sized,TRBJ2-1,CASREGRKINEQFF
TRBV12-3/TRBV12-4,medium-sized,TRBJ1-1,CASSLRGVGNTEAFF
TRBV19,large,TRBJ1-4,CASSIVGQGSNSEKLFF
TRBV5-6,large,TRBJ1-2,CASSLGRGGYTF
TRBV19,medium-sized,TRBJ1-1,CASSSTGLRNTEAFF
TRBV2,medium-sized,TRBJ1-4,CASSPTGANEKLFF
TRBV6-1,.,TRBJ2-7,CASSEAIAGGAYEQYF
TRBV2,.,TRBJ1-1,CASSGQGVRTEAFF
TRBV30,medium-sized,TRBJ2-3,CAWIAGGTSGGRPQYF
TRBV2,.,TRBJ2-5,CASTLAEETQYF
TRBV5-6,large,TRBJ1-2,CATRRGGHGYTF
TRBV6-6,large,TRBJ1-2,CASSFTGTGGEGYGYTF
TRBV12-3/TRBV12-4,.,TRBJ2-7,CASAKPGTGLGEQYF
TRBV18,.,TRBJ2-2,CASSPGTSGGSGELFF
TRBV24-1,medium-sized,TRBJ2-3,CATSDFTDTQYF
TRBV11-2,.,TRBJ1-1,CASSSPRIGFTEAFF
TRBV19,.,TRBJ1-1,CASSTSNTEAFF
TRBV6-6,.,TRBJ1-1,CASRPPDRGRVTEAFF
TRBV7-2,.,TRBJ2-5,CASSSIVLQGAGETQYF
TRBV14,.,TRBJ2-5,CASSQGNGGSQGTQYF
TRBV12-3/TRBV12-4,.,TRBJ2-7,CASSPSRDRGYEQYF
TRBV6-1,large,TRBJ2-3,CASSQRASTDTQYF
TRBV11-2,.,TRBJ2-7,CASSYDRGAYEQYF